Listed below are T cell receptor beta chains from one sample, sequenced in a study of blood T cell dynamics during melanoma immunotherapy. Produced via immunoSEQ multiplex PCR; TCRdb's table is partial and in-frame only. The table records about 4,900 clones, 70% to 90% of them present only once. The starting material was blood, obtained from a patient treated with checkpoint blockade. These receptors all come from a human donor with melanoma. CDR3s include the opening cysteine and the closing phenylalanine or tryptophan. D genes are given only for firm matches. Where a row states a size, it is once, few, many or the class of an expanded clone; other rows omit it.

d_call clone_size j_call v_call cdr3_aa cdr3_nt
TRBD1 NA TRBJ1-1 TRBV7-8 CASSSRQGVMNTEAFF TGTGCCAGCAGCTCCAGACAGGGCGTCATGAACACTGAAGCTTTCTTT
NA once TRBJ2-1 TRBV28 CASSFRTAVGTNEQFF TGTGCCAGCAGTTTCAGGACAGCGGTGGGCACCAATGAGCAGTTCTTC
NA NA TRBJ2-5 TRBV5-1 CASSLAQPQETQYF TGCGCCAGCAGCTTGGCACAGCCACAAGAGACCCAGTACTTC
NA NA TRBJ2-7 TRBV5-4 CASSLGDSSYEQYF TGTGCCAGCAGCTTGGGGGACTCCTCCTACGAGCAGTACTTC
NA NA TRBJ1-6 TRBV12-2 CASRLWLDTVSPLHF TGTGCAAGTCGCTTATGGTTAGATACAGTATCACCCCTCCACTTT
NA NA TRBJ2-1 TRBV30 CAWSVQRDEQFF TGTGCCTGGAGTGTCCAGCGGGATGAGCAGTTCTTC
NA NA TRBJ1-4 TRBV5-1 CASSPHRSTNEKLFF TGCGCCAGCAGCCCTCACAGGTCAACTAATGAAAAACTGTTTTTT
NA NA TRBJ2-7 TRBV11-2 CASSLGPGMGEQYF TGTGCCAGCAGCTTAGGTCCAGGGATGGGCGAGCAGTACTTC
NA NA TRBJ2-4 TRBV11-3 CASSLAGGIAKNIQYF TGTGCCAGCAGCTTAGCAGGAGGAATAGCCAAAAACATTCAGTACTTC
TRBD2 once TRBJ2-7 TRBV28 CASSQSGGRSQYF TGTGCCAGCAGCCAGTCGGGGGGGAGGTCTCAGTACTTC
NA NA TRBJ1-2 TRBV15 CATSRDRRGDLYGYTF TGTGCCACCAGCAGAGATAGGAGAGGGGACCTATATGGCTACACCTTC